This entry lists 30 T cell receptor beta chains sequenced from one sample in a study of vaccination effects on CD4 cells after COVID-19. The repertoire was sequenced with immunoSEQ multiplex PCR; TCRdb's copy has only in-frame clones and lacks some. The data contain roughly 63,000 clones, over 70% of them singletons. The ViraFEST assay expanded antigen-specific CD4+ T cells with viral peptide pools before sequencing. A roughly 11-day culture period preceded the isolation of CD4+ T cells. None of the vaccinated had previously contracted SARS-CoV-2, and their nucleocapsid antibodies tested negative. Antigen specificity for these receptors is unknown. This specimen was CD4+ T cells from PBMCs cultured with SARS-CoV-2 spike peptides, taken before COVID-19 vaccination. Every receptor here comes from a human donor who received a COVID-19 vaccine.

This chain joins TRBV12-3 or TRBV12-4 and TRBJ1-2; D gene unclear. This CDR3 has 13 amino acids. V dropped 6 bases and J dropped 2 bases, with 10 bases sitting between them. Here the CDR3 reads CASRKDGNYGYTF. The CDR3 DNA reads TGTGCCAGCAGGAAGGACGGAAACTATGGCTACACCTTC.

This chain connects TRBV6-5 to TRBJ1-1, with a weak D call TRBD1 (5 bases). Trimming shortened V by 6 bases and J by 10 bases, and 21 bases separated the two germline ends. In germline, CDR1 is MNHEY, CDR2 SVGAGI. The CDR3 runs 14 residues. CDR3: CASRRLGTHQPAFF. The CDR3 DNA reads as TGTGCCAGCAGAAGGCTCGGGACCCATCAACCAGCTTTCTTT.

This clone was detected only a few times. The chain recombines TRBV28 with TRBJ1-5; 9 nucleotides match TRBD1. This CDR3 comprises 16 residues. Trimming cost V 4 bases and J 7 bases; bases outside gene matches: 11. Germline V CDR1 and CDR2: MDHEN, SYDVKM. CDR3 in DNA: TGTGCCAGCAGTTCCTCCGGGACAGGGCTTATGCAGCCCCAGCATTTT. Encoded protein: CASSSSGTGLMQPQHF.

This clone has more than one count but fewer than ten. The V and J genes are TRBV19 and TRBJ2-1; 10 nucleotides match TRBD2. V shed 5 bases and J 4 bases; nucleotides not matched to a gene: 2. CDR1 and CDR2 (germline): LNHDA, SQIVND (reference sequence). The CDR3 has 14 amino acids. The CDR3: CASSVTSGYNEQFF. DNA for the CDR3: TGTGCCAGTAGTGTGACTAGCGGGTACAATGAGCAGTTCTTC.

The chain has TRBV12-3 or TRBV12-4 and TRBJ1-4; tentatively, D is TRBD1 (6 bases). Trimming pared 5 bases from V and 11 bases from J, leaving 12 bases between. The CDR3 sequence is 12 residues long. Written as DNA, the CDR3 is TGTGCCAGCAGTGATCCAGGGGTGAAACTGTTTTTT. Its translation: CASSDPGVKLFF.

V usage is TRBV24-1 and J usage is TRBJ2-3; maybe TRBD2 (5 bases). The germline V and J ends were trimmed by 1 base and 4 bases, with 8 bases remaining between them. There are 14 residues in the CDR3. Germline loops: CDR1 KGHDR, CDR2 SFDVKD. CDR3 DNA: TGTGCCACCAGTGATTTCCGGGGATCAGATACGCAGTATTTT. Encoded protein: CATSDFRGSDTQYF.

V usage is TRBV28 and J usage is TRBJ1-6; 9 bases line up with TRBD1. The CDR3 has 16 amino acids. Germline assignment: CDR1 MDHEN and CDR2 SYDVKM. V shed 3 bases, J shed 5 bases, and the junction held 5 bases outside the gene matches. The CDR3 bases are TGTGCCAGCAGTTTCGGGACAGGGTTCCATAATTCACCCCTCCACTTT. Its translation is CASSFGTGFHNSPLHF.

The chain uses TRBV10-3 and TRBJ2-7, with D tentatively TRBD1 (5 bases). The germline V gene encodes CDR1 ENHRY and CDR2 SYGVKD. Trimming took off 3 bases at V and 2 bases at J, with 11 bases between the two ends. The CDR3 extends over 14 amino acids. The CDR3 DNA reads as TGTGCCATCAGTGAAAGGGGCGGCACCTACGAGCAGTACGTC. The encoded protein is CAISERGGTYEQYV.

The rearrangement uses TRBV5-1 and TRBJ1-1, with TRBD1 identical over 7 bases. Germline CDR1 is SGHRS and CDR2 is YFSETQ. The CDR3 is made up of 15 amino acids. V was clipped by 3 bases and J by 5 bases; unmatched bases: 10. This CDR3 reads CASSSTNRGETEAFF. For the CDR3, the DNA is TGCGCCAGCAGCTCGACGAACAGGGGTGAGACTGAAGCTTTCTTT.

The V and J genes are TRBV2 and TRBJ2-6; perhaps TRBD1 as D (5 bases). This CDR3 spans 15 amino acids. Trimming cost V 6 bases and J 0 bases, with 9 bases left between them. Germline CDR1 SNHLY, CDR2 FYNNEI. The CDR3 nucleotides are TGTGCCAGCAGCAGAGACAGCTCTGGGGCCAACGTCCTGACTTTC. This translates into CASSRDSSGANVLTF.

The V and J genes are TRBV7-2 and TRBJ1-2; no reliable D call. The CDR3 contains 15 residues. Germline V gene lookup returns CDR1 SGHTA and CDR2 FQGNSA. V dropped 1 base and J dropped 2 bases, with 11 bases sitting between them. CDR3 residues: CASSLEEASNYGYTF. The CDR3 DNA reads as TGTGCCAGCAGCTTAGAGGAGGCCTCCAACTATGGCTACACCTTC. Based on the CDR3 plus reference TRBV7-2 and TRBJ1-2, the full variable domain is GAGVSQSPSNKVTEKGKDVELRCDPISGHTALYWYRQSLGQGLEFLIYFQGNSAPDKSGLPSDRFSAERTGGSVSTLTIQRTQQEDSAVYLCASSLEEASNYGYTFGSGTRLTVV.

The V and J genes are TRBV5-1 and TRBJ2-3, with D maybe TRBD1 (5 bases). The CDR3 runs 13 residues. V was clipped by 0 bases and J by 8 bases, with 10 bases between them. The germline gives CDR1 SGHRS, CDR2 YFSETQ. In DNA form, the CDR3 reads TGCGCCAGCAGCTTGGAGGGGCCAGCTACGCAGTATTTT. Protein product: CASSLEGPATQYF.

This clone occurred a few times. V and J are TRBV24-1 and TRBJ1-5; D remains unclear. V was pared by 4 bases and J by 3 bases, with 9 bases between. CDR1 and CDR2 from the germline V gene are KGHDR and SFDVKD. The CDR3 contains 14 residues. The CDR3 coding sequence is TGTGCCACCAGTGACCGGGTCTTCAATCAGCCCCAGCATTTT. It specifies CATSDRVFNQPQHF.

The chain joins TRBV6-5 to TRBJ1-4, with unresolved D. The CDR3 is 13 residues long. The V end lost 2 bases, the J end lost 6 bases, and 7 bases lay between the germline ends. Germline loops: CDR1 MNHEY, CDR2 SVGAGI. The CDR3 loop is CASSYRVDEKLFF. The CDR3 DNA sequence: TGTGCCAGCAGTTACAGGGTGGATGAAAAACTGTTTTTT.

The CDR3, as DNA: TGTGCCAGCTCACCAAATTCTAGGACAGGGACGGTTGAAGCTTTCTTT. As protein: CASSPNSRTGTVEAFF. J is TRBJ1-1 and V is TRBV18, with TRBD1 identical over 8 bases. The CDR3 runs to 16 residues. With V trimmed by 2 bases and J by 7 bases, 12 bases remained unmatched. Germline assignment: CDR1 KGHSH and CDR2 LQKENI. The full variable domain, with the rest looked up from reference TRBV18 and TRBJ1-1, is NAGVMQNPRHLVRRRGQEARLRCSPMKGHSHVYWYRQLPEEGLKFMVYLQKENIIDESGMPKERFSAEFPKEGPSILRIQQVVRGDSAAYFCASSPNSRTGTVEAFFGQGTRLTVV.

The table lists this clone with a few counts. The V and J genes are TRBV2 and TRBJ2-2; D is undetermined. This CDR3 region has 14 residues. V dropped 4 bases and J dropped 6 bases, with 12 bases sitting between them. The V gene's germline CDR1 is SNHLY and CDR2 FYNNEI. The CDR3 DNA reads TGTGCCAGCAGTGTTCTCCTGGTCGCCGGGGAGCTGTTTTTT. Protein product: CASSVLLVAGELFF. Full variable domain (rest looked up from reference TRBV2 and TRBJ2-2): EPEVTQTPSHQVTQMGQEVILRCVPISNHLYFYWYRQILGQKVEFLVSFYNNEISEKSEIFDDQFSVERPDGSNFTLKIRSTKLEDSAMYFCASSVLLVAGELFFGEGSRLTVL.

This clone was seen more than once but under ten times. V usage is TRBV28 and J usage is TRBJ1-6; tentatively, D is TRBD1 (5 bases). The V and J ends lost 3 bases and 9 bases respectively, with 12 bases between them. There are 14 residues in the CDR3. CDR1 MDHEN and CDR2 SYDVKM come from the germline V gene. The CDR3 region has the DNA TGTGCCAGCAGTTTGAGGGGAGGAGGTTCACCCCTCCACTTT. This codes for CASSLRGGGSPLHF.

This rearrangement joins TRBV7-2 to TRBJ2-5; D is possibly TRBD1 (6 bases). This CDR3 contains 14 residues. Germline loops: CDR1 SGHTA, CDR2 FQGNSA. Trimming cost V 2 bases and J 5 bases, with 12 bases left between them. CDR3 region: CASSLKWGPETQYF. CDR3 DNA sequence: TGTGCCAGCAGCTTAAAATGGGGGCCGGAGACCCAGTACTTC. The full variable domain, completed using reference TRBV7-2 and TRBJ2-5, is GAGVSQSPSNKVTEKGKDVELRCDPISGHTALYWYRQSLGQGLEFLIYFQGNSAPDKSGLPSDRFSAERTGGSVSTLTIQRTQQEDSAVYLCASSLKWGPETQYFGPGTRLLVL.

The V call is TRBV6-5, the J call TRBJ2-5, with a tentative D call TRBD1 (8 bases). Deletions cut 6 bases from V and 3 bases from J, with 14 bases between. CDR3 length: 14 residues. Germline CDR1 MNHEY, CDR2 SVGAGI. Written as DNA, the CDR3 is TGTGCCAGCAGACAGGGGGGGCTGGAAGAGACCCAGTACTTC. Its protein product is CASRQGGLEETQYF.

The CDR3: CATSAEVPAVNTGELFF. The CDR3 bases are TGTGCCACCAGTGCTGAGGTGCCAGCCGTTAACACCGGGGAGCTGTTTTTT. The chain joins TRBV24-1 to TRBJ2-2; D gene uncertain. Germline values: CDR1 KGHDR, CDR2 SFDVKD. The CDR3 is 17 amino acids. The V and J ends lost 5 bases and 2 bases respectively, with 17 bases between them.

The CDR3, as DNA: TGTGCCAGTAGTATTAGGGGGCCGGGGATCACTGAAGCTTTCTTT. Protein product: CASSIRGPGITEAFF. The rearrangement uses TRBV19 and TRBJ1-1; 7 nucleotides align to TRBD1. The CDR3 consists of 15 residues. With 3 bases clipped from V and 4 bases from J, the junction kept 8 bases outside the gene matches. Per germline, CDR1 LNHDA and CDR2 SQIVND (reference sequence).

The chain is built from TRBV7-2 and TRBJ2-3; 8 nucleotides match TRBD2. Trimming removed 4 bases from V and 7 bases from J; junction bases left unmatched: 13. Germline V gives CDR1 SGHTA, CDR2 FQGNSA. The CDR3 contains 16 residues. The CDR3 protein is CASSSRGLAPLYTQYF. CDR3 in DNA: TGTGCCAGCAGCTCCCGAGGACTAGCCCCCTTATATACGCAGTATTTT. Complete variable domain (other parts from reference TRBV7-2 and TRBJ2-3): GAGVSQSPSNKVTEKGKDVELRCDPISGHTALYWYRQSLGQGLEFLIYFQGNSAPDKSGLPSDRFSAERTGGSVSTLTIQRTQQEDSAVYLCASSSRGLAPLYTQYFGPGTRLTVL.

V usage is TRBV5-1 and J usage is TRBJ2-3; D is unclear. CDR3 size: 11 residues. V lost 4 bases and J 3 bases, leaving 3 bases between the germline ends. Germline CDR1 reads SGHRS; CDR2 reads YFSETQ. The CDR3 DNA follows: TGCGCCAGCAGCCTTACAGATACGCAGTATTTT. Protein product: CASSLTDTQYF.

This chain links TRBV4-3 with TRBJ1-4, with 9 nucleotides matching TRBD1. Trimming took 3 bases from V and 6 from J; bases not matched to a gene: 5. Germline V gene lookup returns CDR1 LGHNA and CDR2 YSLEER. The CDR3 covers 15 residues. CDR3 amino acids: CASSQGDRDYEKLFF. The CDR3 nucleotides read TGCGCCAGCAGCCAGGGGGACAGGGACTATGAAAAACTGTTTTTT.

This clone turned up a few times. V gene TRBV7-9 combines with J gene TRBJ2-2; TRBD2 matches at 8 bases. CDR1 SEHNR and CDR2 FQNEAQ come from the germline V gene (reference sequence). The CDR3 has 15 amino acids. V dropped 1 base and J dropped 7; count of bases not matched to a gene: 5. The DNA of the CDR3 is TGTGCCAGCAGCTTAGGTAGCGGGGCTGGCGGGGAGCTGTTTTTT. This codes for CASSLGSGAGGELFF.

The genes are TRBV5-1 and TRBJ2-5, with D possibly TRBD2 on 6 matching bases. Trimming cost V 0 bases and J 1 base, with 10 bases left between them. The CDR3 sequence is 15 residues long. Germline CDR1 is SGHRS and CDR2 is YFSETQ. CDR3 residues: CASSLAGSAQETQYF. The DNA for the CDR3 is TGCGCCAGCAGCTTGGCCGGGAGCGCCCAAGAGACCCAGTACTTC.

This rearrangement joins TRBV6-6 to TRBJ2-1; 12 bases align to TRBD1. Germline V gene lookup returns CDR1 MNHNY and CDR2 SVGAGI (reference sequence). This CDR3 is 14 amino acids long. Unmatched junction bases numbered 6, after V lost 6 bases and J lost 9 bases. The CDR3 sequence: CASRPGQGAGEQFF. The CDR3 coding sequence is TGTGCCAGCAGACCGGGACAGGGGGCAGGTGAGCAGTTCTTC.

The V gene is TRBV2, the J gene TRBJ1-2; D not certain. CDR3 size: 14 residues. Germline lookup yields CDR1 SNHLY and CDR2 FYNNEI. Trimming took off 5 bases at V and 6 bases at J, with 16 bases between the two ends. The CDR3 protein is CASSPGHNRNGYTF. CDR3 nucleotides: TGTGCCAGCAGTCCGGGCCACAATCGTAATGGCTACACCTTC. Full variable domain (remainder filled in from reference TRBV2 and TRBJ1-2): EPEVTQTPSHQVTQMGQEVILRCVPISNHLYFYWYRQILGQKVEFLVSFYNNEISEKSEIFDDQFSVERPDGSNFTLKIRSTKLEDSAMYFCASSPGHNRNGYTFGSGTRLTVV.

The CDR3 loop reads CAWSLLDRVEMNEQFF. The CDR3 DNA reads TGTGCCTGGAGCCTCCTTGACAGGGTTGAGATGAATGAGCAGTTCTTC. The chain recombines TRBV30 with TRBJ2-1; 7 bases line up with TRBD1. Trimming at V came to 3 bases and at J to 7 bases, leaving 15 bases not matched to a gene. This CDR3 has 16 amino acids. Germline CDR1 GTSNPN, CDR2 SVGIG (reference sequence).

The rearrangement joins TRBV19 to TRBJ2-5; perhaps TRBD2 as D (7 bases). Germline V CDR1 and CDR2: LNHDA, SQIVND (reference sequence). This CDR3 has 16 residues. V lost 3 bases and J lost 1, with 15 bases in between. In DNA, the CDR3 is TGTGCCAGTAGTATCCGAGGCGGGGGCCTCCAAGAGACCCAGTACTTC. As protein: CASSIRGGGLQETQYF.